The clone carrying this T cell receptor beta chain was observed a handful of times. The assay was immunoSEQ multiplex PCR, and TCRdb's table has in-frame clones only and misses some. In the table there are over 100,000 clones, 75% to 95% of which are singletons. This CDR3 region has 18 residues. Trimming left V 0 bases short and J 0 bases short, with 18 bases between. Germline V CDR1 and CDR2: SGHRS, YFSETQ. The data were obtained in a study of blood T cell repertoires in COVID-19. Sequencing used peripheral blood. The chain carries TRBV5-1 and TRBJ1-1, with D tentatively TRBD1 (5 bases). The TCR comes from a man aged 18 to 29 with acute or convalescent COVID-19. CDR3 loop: CASSLAVRGSGVNTEAFF. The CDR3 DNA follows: TGCGCCAGCAGCTTGGCGGTGCGGGGGTCTGGGGTGAACACTGAAGCTTTCTTT.